The 32 T cell receptor beta chains reported below all come from one sample, sequenced in a study of cytomegalovirus exposure and HLA in healthy donors. This PCR relied on a set of 60 Vbeta primers and 13 Jbeta primers. Sequencing was performed with immunoSEQ multiplex PCR; in TCRdb, only in-frame clones are kept and a portion is missing. Seen here are 180,000 or so clones, 70% to 80% observed once, and the top ten hold about 2.9%. Sequenced input: PBMCs. These receptors came from a male donor in good health and CMV-seronegative.

The chain employs TRBV6-6 and TRBJ1-2, with 10 bases that match TRBD1. Germline values: CDR1 MNHNY, CDR2 SVGAGI (reference sequence). V gave up 2 bases and J gave up 6 bases; unmatched junction bases: 9. This CDR3 is 16 amino acids long. The CDR3 DNA reads TGTGCCAGCAGTTACACCGAGGGGGGGACAGGGGATGGCTACACCTTC. Translating it yields CASSYTEGGTGDGYTF.

V gene TRBV6-5 combines with J gene TRBJ2-1; TRBD1 agrees at 8 bases. This CDR3 comprises 14 residues. Germline-derived CDR1 and CDR2 are MNHEY and SVGAGI. V dropped 0 bases and J dropped 9; count of bases not matched to a gene: 4. The CDR3 DNA follows: TGTGCCAGCAGTTACTCGCAGGGGGCGGGTGAGCAGTTCTTC. As protein: CASSYSQGAGEQFF.

Only a few counts were recorded for this clone. V is TRBV5-1 and J is TRBJ1-1; tentatively, D is TRBD1 (5 bases). The CDR3 runs to 13 residues. Trimming stripped 1 base from V and 4 bases from J, with 8 bases between. The germline V gene encodes CDR1 SGHRS and CDR2 YFSETQ. The CDR3, as DNA: TGCGCCAGCAGCTTGTGGGGGGGCACTGAAGCTTTCTTT. It encodes CASSLWGGTEAFF.

V gene TRBV9 combines with J gene TRBJ1-1; no firm D call. This CDR3 has 13 residues. V gave up 0 bases and J gave up 5 bases, with 8 bases separating them. The V gene's germline CDR1 is SGDLS and CDR2 YYNGEE. The chain's CDR3 is CASSVGKRTEAFF. CDR3 DNA sequence: TGTGCCAGCAGCGTAGGGAAGAGGACTGAAGCTTTCTTT. Full variable domain (remainder filled in from reference TRBV9 and TRBJ1-1): DSGVTQTPKHLITATGQRVTLRCSPRSGDLSVYWYQQSLDQGLQFLIQYYNGEERAKGNILERFSAQQFPDLHSELNLSSLELGDSALYFCASSVGKRTEAFFGQGTRLTVV.

This rearrangement joins TRBV5-1 to TRBJ2-7, with D perhaps matching TRBD2 (7 bases). CDR3 length: 15 residues. Trimming took off 4 bases at V and 1 base at J, with 15 bases between the two ends. From germline, CDR1 is SGHRS and CDR2 YFSETQ. The CDR3: CASSPGEGGSYEQYF. The CDR3 coding sequence is TGCGCCAGCAGCCCCGGGGAGGGGGGTTCCTACGAGCAGTACTTC.

The chain carries TRBV9 and TRBJ2-4; no firm D call. Germline CDR1 SGDLS, CDR2 YYNGEE. Trimming removed 1 base from V and 0 bases from J, with 8 bases in between. CDR3 length: 15 amino acids. The CDR3 reads CASSVNYLAKNIQYF. The DNA for the CDR3 is TGTGCCAGCAGCGTAAATTATTTAGCCAAAAACATTCAGTACTTC.

The chain employs TRBV28 and TRBJ2-1, with D possibly being TRBD2 (6 bases). CDR1 is MDHEN, CDR2 SYDVKM, per germline. The CDR3 has 13 residues. V gave up 7 bases and J gave up 8 bases, with 15 bases separating them. The chain's CDR3 is CASTATRLDEQFF. The CDR3 bases are TGTGCCAGCACCGCGACTAGGCTTGATGAGCAGTTCTTC.

The chain recombines TRBV1 with TRBJ2-7; TRBD1, the D gene given by the table, was not confirmed from the DNA. TRBV1 is tagged as a pseudogene. This CDR3 contains 12 residues. The DNA of the CDR3 is TGCACCAGCAGCTCCCACTCCTACGAGCAGTACTTC. Encoded protein: CTSSSHSYEQYF.

This chain uses TRBV6-1 with TRBJ1-5; D unresolved. Germline V gives CDR1 MNHNS, CDR2 SASEGT. Trimming took 8 bases from V and 0 from J, leaving 11 bases between them. The CDR3 spans 14 residues. The CDR3 nucleotides are TGTGCCAGCGGGAGGGAGGCTAGCAATCAGCCCCAGCATTTT. It codes for CASGREASNQPQHF.

This clone was seen more than once but under ten times. The chain is built from TRBV6-5 and TRBJ1-1; D unclear. Trimming took 5 bases from V and 4 from J, leaving 17 bases between them. The CDR3 contains 15 residues. The germline V gene encodes CDR1 MNHEY and CDR2 SVGAGI. Here the CDR3 reads CASSRNPSLGTEAFF. The DNA for the CDR3 is TGTGCCAGCAGTAGAAACCCCTCACTTGGCACTGAAGCTTTCTTT.

The chain recombines TRBV25-1 with TRBJ2-7; D is ambiguous. CDR1 is MGHDK, CDR2 SYGVNS, per germline. The CDR3 contains 13 residues. Between the trimmed V and J ends, which lost 2 bases and 0 bases, there was a span of 5 bases. The CDR3 DNA is TGTGCCAGCAGTGAACTCCGCTCCTACGAGCAGTACTTC. It is translated as CASSELRSYEQYF.

Details on this clone: At one end the junction does not follow the germline gene, possibly because of a read error. V is TRBV7-9 and J is TRBJ2-7, with 10 bases identical to TRBD1. The CDR3 loop spans 14 amino acids. Germline CDR1 is SEHNR and CDR2 is FQNEAQ (reference sequence). CDR3 residues: CSSSTRDRGHEQYF. The CDR3 DNA is TGTTCCAGCAGCACGAGGGACAGGGGCCACGAGCAGTACTTC.

This sequence joins TRBV30 and TRBJ1-1, with D perhaps matching TRBD1 (5 bases). Germline V gives CDR1 GTSNPN, CDR2 SVGIG (reference sequence). V gave up 0 bases and J gave up 4 bases, with 9 bases separating them. This CDR3 comprises 13 residues. CDR3: CAWSVQEGTEAFF. The CDR3 DNA reads TGTGCCTGGAGTGTACAGGAAGGCACTGAAGCTTTCTTT.

This clone has a single count. This rearrangement joins TRBV19 to TRBJ1-4; 8 nucleotides line up with TRBD1. Germline CDR1 and CDR2: LNHDA and SQIVND (reference sequence). CDR3 length: 15 residues. The ends lost 5 bases at V and 5 bases at J; junction bases unmatched: 7. CDR3 amino acids: CASSSHRGSNEKLFF. In nucleotides, the CDR3 is TGTGCCAGTAGTTCTCACAGGGGGTCCAATGAAAAACTGTTTTTT.

This chain joins TRBV30 and TRBJ1-2; D might be TRBD1 (5 bases). The germline gives CDR1 GTSNPN, CDR2 SVGIG (reference sequence). V was pared by 3 bases and J by 2 bases, with 7 bases between. This CDR3 has 12 residues. This CDR3 reads CAWRGGNYGYTF. In DNA form, the CDR3 reads TGTGCCTGGAGGGGGGGGAACTATGGCTACACCTTC. Supplemented by reference TRBV30 and TRBJ1-2, the full variable domain reads SQTIHQWPATLVQPVGSPLSLECTVEGTSNPNLYWYRQAAGRGLQLLFYSVGIGQISSEVPQNLSASRPQDRQFILSSKKLLLSDSGFYLCAWRGGNYGYTFGSGTRLTVV.

In DNA, the CDR3 is TGTGCCAGCCGCGGTCAGGCGGGTAATCAGCCCCAGCATTTT. As protein: CASRGQAGNQPQHF. The rearrangement uses TRBV18 and TRBJ1-5; D uncertain. This CDR3 comprises 14 residues. Germline CDR1 reads KGHSH; CDR2 reads LQKENI. Trimming removed 8 bases at V and 4 bases at J, with 15 bases between.

The V call is TRBV30, the J call TRBJ1-5; 8 bases fit TRBD1. CDR1 is GTSNPN, CDR2 SVGIG, per germline (reference sequence). Unmatched junction bases numbered 9, after V lost 5 bases and J lost 0 bases. CDR3 length: 16 residues. The CDR3 is CAWGQGASYSNQPQHF. The DNA of the CDR3 is TGTGCCTGGGGACAGGGTGCGAGTTATAGCAATCAGCCCCAGCATTTT.

This chain links TRBV6-5 with TRBJ2-7; 8 bases are shared with TRBD1. V lost 4 bases and J lost 3; bases outside the gene matches: 8. Germline CDR1 MNHEY, CDR2 SVGAGI. The CDR3 length is 15 residues. CDR3 DNA sequence: TGTGCCAGCAGTTCCCCAGGGACAGGCCACTACGAGCAGTACTTC. Protein product: CASSSPGTGHYEQYF.

The V gene is TRBV27, the J gene TRBJ2-2, with 8 positions matching TRBD1. Looked up from germline, CDR1 is MNHEY and CDR2 is SMNVEV (reference sequence). Trimming took 4 bases from V and 6 from J; bases not matched to a gene: 7. The CDR3 runs to 15 residues. This CDR3 is CASSSGQVGAGELFF. CDR3 bases: TGTGCCAGCAGTTCGGGACAGGTGGGAGCCGGGGAGCTGTTTTTT.

This clone is a singleton in its sample. The V call is TRBV7-7, the J call TRBJ2-7, with D unresolved. Germline V CDR1 and CDR2: SSHAT, FNYEAQ (reference sequence). V lost 5 bases, J lost 3 bases, and 11 bases lay in between. The CDR3 has 13 residues. The CDR3 region has the DNA TGTGCCAGCAGCACCCGCCTCGGCTACGAGCAGTACTTC. Encoded protein: CASSTRLGYEQYF. The entire variable domain, with the rest obtained from reference TRBV7-7 and TRBJ2-7, is as follows: GAGVSQSPRYKVTKRGQDVTLRCDPISSHATLYWYQQALGQGPEFLTYFNYEAQPDKSGLPSDRFSAERPEGSISTLTIQRTEQRDSAMYRCASSTRLGYEQYFGPGTRLTVT.

This clone was observed a few times. This chain joins TRBV29-1 and TRBJ1-1; D is unclear. CDR3 length: 12 residues. CDR1 SQVTM and CDR2 ANQGSEA come from the germline V gene. Trimming shortened V by 5 bases and J by 3 bases, and 10 bases separated the two germline ends. CDR3 region: CSVLSRYTEAFF. The CDR3 nucleotides read TGCAGCGTTCTGAGTCGGTACACTGAAGCTTTCTTT.

The gene calls are TRBV9 and TRBJ1-2; TRBD1 matches at 9 bases. In germline, CDR1 is SGDLS, CDR2 YYNGEE. The CDR3 extends over 14 amino acids. The trim removed 4 bases at V and 7 bases at J, leaving 8 bases unmatched. CDR3 DNA: TGTGCCAGCAGCTCCTGGGACAGGGCCGGTGGCTACACCTTC. Encoded protein: CASSSWDRAGGYTF.

The rearrangement links TRBV6-5 to TRBJ1-1, with D maybe TRBD1 (6 bases). The CDR3 covers 13 residues. Germline-derived CDR1 and CDR2 are MNHEY and SVGAGI. Trimming removed 6 bases from V and 1 base from J, with 9 bases in between. CDR3 sequence: CASRETGNTEAFF. CDR3 coding DNA: TGTGCCAGCAGAGAGACAGGGAACACTGAAGCTTTCTTT.

The chain has TRBV12-5 and TRBJ2-1; TRBD1 is a possible D gene (6 bases). Deletions cut 3 bases from V and 7 bases from J, with 10 bases between. This CDR3 contains 13 residues. Germline V gene data show CDR1 as LGHNT and CDR2 as FRNRAP. The chain's CDR3 is CASGLDTGNEQFF. In DNA form, the CDR3 reads TGTGCTAGTGGTTTAGACACAGGGAATGAGCAGTTCTTC.

The rearrangement uses TRBV2 and TRBJ2-3; 8 bases are a match to TRBD1. The CDR3 totals 15 residues. The germline V gene has CDR1 SNHLY and CDR2 FYNNEI. The V and J ends lost 5 bases and 3 bases, in that order; junction bases with no gene match: 7. CDR3 in DNA: TGTGCCAGCAGTCTGGGGAGACAGGGGACAGATACGCAGTATTTT. This gives the protein CASSLGRQGTDTQYF.

In its sample, this clone was seen a few times. The V call is TRBV12-5, the J call TRBJ2-5; 7 bases are a match to TRBD2. The CDR3 is 14 residues long. CDR1 and CDR2 from the germline V gene are LGHNT and FRNRAP. V gave up 0 bases and J gave up 5 bases; unmatched junction bases: 3. CDR3 in amino acids: CASGLVGTNETQYF. The DNA of the CDR3 is TGTGCTAGTGGTTTGGTCGGGACTAACGAGACCCAGTACTTC.

This sequence joins TRBV28 and TRBJ1-5; tentative D call: TRBD1 (6 bases). The CDR3 is made up of 15 amino acids. Germline V lookup: CDR1 MDHEN, CDR2 SYDVKM. Trimming removed 7 bases from V and 0 bases from J, with 13 bases in between. The DNA of the CDR3 is TGTGCCAGCATCCCAGGGGACTATAGCAATCAGCCCCAGCATTTT. Residues: CASIPGDYSNQPQHF.

This clone was counted only a few times. This chain uses TRBV6-1 with TRBJ1-5; 7 positions agree with TRBD1. Germline V gene lookup returns CDR1 MNHNS and CDR2 SASEGT. V was clipped by 8 bases and J by 11 bases; unmatched bases: 12. The CDR3 consists of 13 residues. The CDR3 DNA sequence: TGTGCCAGCTCATCAGGGGGTCCCTCGGCCCAGCATTTT. Amino acids: CASSSGGPSAQHF.

The V and J genes are TRBV27 and TRBJ1-1; tentatively, D is TRBD1 (5 bases). This CDR3 contains 13 residues. CDR1 is MNHEY, CDR2 SMNVEV, per germline (reference sequence). V was clipped by 2 bases and J by 4 bases, with 8 bases between them. The CDR3 spells CASSLGRATEAFF. CDR3 nucleotides: TGTGCCAGCAGTTTAGGCAGGGCCACTGAAGCTTTCTTT.

The table lists this clone with a count of one. J is TRBJ2-7 and V is TRBV5-1; 9 bases map to TRBD1. Germline V gene lookup returns CDR1 SGHRS and CDR2 YFSETQ. The CDR3 covers 16 residues. V dropped 3 bases and J dropped 6; count of bases not matched to a gene: 13. The CDR3 DNA sequence: TGCGCCAGCAGCTCGCTCGGACAGGGGTTAATCTCCGAGCAGTACTTC. Amino acids: CASSSLGQGLISEQYF. The full variable domain, with the rest looked up from reference TRBV5-1 and TRBJ2-7, is KAGVTQTPRYLIKTRGQQVTLSCSPISGHRSVSWYQQTPGQGLQFLFEYFSETQRNKGNFPGRFSGRQFSNSRSEMNVSTLELGDSALYLCASSSLGQGLISEQYFGPGTRLTVT.

A note on this clone: This sample also contains other DNA sequences that code for the same CDR3. This rearrangement joins TRBV28 to TRBJ1-2, with 10 bases lining up with TRBD1. There are 15 residues in the CDR3. V gave up 3 bases and J gave up 4 bases; unmatched junction bases: 5. Germline CDR1 MDHEN, CDR2 SYDVKM. CDR3 sequence: CASSFRDRGPYGYTF. In DNA, the CDR3 is TGTGCCAGCAGTTTCCGGGACAGGGGACCCTATGGCTACACCTTC.

The chain uses TRBV6-5 and TRBJ1-5; 7 bases align to TRBD1. From germline, CDR1 is MNHEY and CDR2 SVGAGI. J gave up 2 bases and V 10 bases, and 11 bases lay outside the gene matches. The CDR3 contains 15 residues. This CDR3 reads CAKVQGCLRNQPQHF. CDR3 nucleotide sequence: TGTGCCAAAGTACAGGGGTGCCTGCGCAATCAGCCCCAGCATTTT.